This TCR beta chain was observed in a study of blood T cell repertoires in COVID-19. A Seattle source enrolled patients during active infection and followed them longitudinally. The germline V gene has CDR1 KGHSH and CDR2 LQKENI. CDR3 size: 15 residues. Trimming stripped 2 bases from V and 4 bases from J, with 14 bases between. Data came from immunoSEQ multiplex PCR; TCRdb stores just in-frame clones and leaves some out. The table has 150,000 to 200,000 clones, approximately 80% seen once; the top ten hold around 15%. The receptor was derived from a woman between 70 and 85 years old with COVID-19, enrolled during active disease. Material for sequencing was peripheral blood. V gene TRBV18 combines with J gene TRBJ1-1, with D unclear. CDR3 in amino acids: CASSPITAVGTEAFF. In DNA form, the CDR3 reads TGTGCCAGCTCACCAATTACTGCGGTCGGCACTGAAGCTTTCTTT.